In its sample, the clone carrying this T cell receptor beta chain was seen once. A read error may account for a junction end that differs from germline. The sample contains more than one DNA sequence encoding this CDR3. The data originate from a study of blood T cell repertoires in COVID-19. As for the study in general: Researchers got acute and convalescent COVID-19 samples from the United States, Italy and Spain. PBMCs, B-cell-depleted T cells, or T cells were the source of the cDNA or gDNA that made up the material.

This CDR3 spans 15 amino acids. Germline values: CDR1 SGDLS, CDR2 YYNGEE. Libraries were prepared by immunoSEQ multiplex PCR; TCRdb keeps only in-frame clonotypes and omits some of them. The sample holds 100,000 or so clones, 81% seen once. The receptor's source is a man older than 75 with acute or convalescent COVID-19. Sequencing was done on a sample of peripheral blood. This chain joins TRBV9 and TRBJ1-5; 9 bases agree with TRBD1. CDR3 DNA: TGCGCCAGCAGCGTAGGACAGGGGACTAATCAGCCCCAGCATTTT. Its protein is CASSVGQGTNQPQHF.